The 9 T cell receptor beta chains below come from one sample, sequenced in a study of T-cell reconstitution after alpha-beta-depleted transplantation in children. Unique molecular identifiers tagged the TCRbeta library. In TCRdb, the PCR reads were re-called with MiXCR into one record per CDR3 protein. Among just under 550,000 distinct CDR3 sequences listed, around 20% were seen once. This specimen consisted of PBMCs from the stem cell graft donor, obtained from the stem cell graft. These receptors originate from a human donor who donated a stem cell graft to a child with acute lymphoblastic leukemia.

This sequence joins TRBV6-5 and TRBJ2-7; possibly TRBD2 for D (6 bases). Trimming took off 3 bases at V and 4 bases at J, with 13 bases between the two ends. Germline CDR1 reads MNHEY; CDR2 reads SVGAGI. This CDR3 is 14 amino acids long. The CDR3 loop reads CASSYKDGGYEQYF. In DNA form, the CDR3 reads TGTGCCAGCAGTTATAAGGACGGGGGTTACGAGCAGTACTTC.

This clonotype was counted only a few times. The chain is built from TRBV12-3 or TRBV12-4 and TRBJ1-6; 7 positions agree with TRBD1. This CDR3 is built from 15 residues. V was clipped by 6 bases and J by 6 bases; unmatched bases: 8. This CDR3 is CASRMTGNSNSPLHF. As DNA, the CDR3 is TGTGCCAGCAGAATGACAGGGAATTCTAATTCACCCCTCCACTTT.

The chain employs TRBV4-2 and TRBJ2-7; 8 bases match TRBD1. V shed 0 bases and J 2 bases; nucleotides not matched to a gene: 6. This CDR3 spans 16 amino acids. CDR1 is LGHNA, CDR2 YNFKEQ, per germline. CDR3 nucleotide sequence: TGTGCCAGCAGCCAAGAGTGGACAGGGAAGCCCTACGAGCAGTACTTC. Its protein is CASSQEWTGKPYEQYF.

The sample holds a few counts of this clonotype. This rearrangement joins TRBV5-6 to TRBJ2-3, with 9 bases matching TRBD2. Germline CDR1 reads SGHDT; CDR2 reads YYEEEE. The junction had 8 bases not matched to a gene; V was cut back by 4 bases and J by 2 bases. The CDR3 sequence is 16 residues long. This chain's CDR3 is CASSHPSGIDTDTQYF. The DNA for the CDR3 is TGTGCCAGCAGCCATCCTAGCGGGATCGACACAGATACGCAGTATTTT.

The rearrangement links TRBV7-9 to TRBJ1-2, with D uncertain. The CDR3 sequence is 15 residues long. Trimming shortened V by 1 base and J by 4 bases, and 13 bases separated the two germline ends. Germline V gene data show CDR1 as SEHNR and CDR2 as FQNEAQ (reference sequence). CDR3 nucleotides: TGTGCCAGCAGCTTAGGCTTCGGCGAGGTCTATGGCTACACCTTC. The encoded protein is CASSLGFGEVYGYTF. The full variable domain, in which reference TRBV7-9 and TRBJ1-2 provide the parts outside the CDR3, is DTGVSQNPRHKITKRGQNVTFRCDPISEHNRLYWYRQTLGQGPEFLTYFQNEAQLEKSRLLSDRFSAERPKGSFSTLEIQRTEQGDSAMYLCASSLGFGEVYGYTFGSGTRLTVV.

This clonotype was seen more than once but under ten times. The chain carries TRBV7-3 and TRBJ2-7; D uncertain. There are 13 residues in the CDR3. Germline lookup yields CDR1 SGHTA and CDR2 FQGTGA. The ends were cut back, 5 bases at V and 6 bases at J, with 14 bases in the middle. The CDR3 DNA follows: TGTGCCAGCAGCCTCCCCCCCGGACGCGAGCAGTACTTC. Its protein is CASSLPPGREQYF.

This clonotype came up a few times. The chain has TRBV5-6 and TRBJ2-7, with D perhaps TRBD2 (6 bases). The germline gives CDR1 SGHDT, CDR2 YYEEEE. This CDR3 has 12 amino acids. The V gene lost 5 bases and the J gene lost 2 bases, with 8 bases spanning the gap. The CDR3 nucleotides are TGTGCCAGCAGGCGGGGTCCCTACGAGCAGTACTTC. This translates into CASRRGPYEQYF.

The rearrangement uses TRBV6-5 and TRBJ1-2; no clear D. The CDR3 is made up of 14 amino acids. Trimming removed 0 bases at V and 2 bases at J, with 7 bases between. Germline V CDR1 and CDR2: MNHEY, SVGAGI. Here the CDR3 DNA reads TGTGCCAGCAGTTACTCCGTTGAAAACTATGGCTACACCTTC. Encoded protein: CASSYSVENYGYTF.

This chain's CDR3 is CASSARGGTDTQYF. DNA for the CDR3: TGTGCCAGCAGTGCTCGGGGAGGAACAGATACGCAGTATTTT. The chain carries TRBV25-1 and TRBJ2-3; tentative D call: TRBD2 (6 bases). This CDR3 region has 14 residues. CDR1 MGHDK and CDR2 SYGVNS come from the germline V gene. Trimming stripped 4 bases from V and 3 bases from J, with 11 bases between.